This entry concerns a single T cell receptor (beta chain). The antigen remains undetermined. The sample comes from a study of blood T cells in healthy people across ages. The second PCR ran about 6 to 12 cycles with a sample-barcoded 5' primer and J-beta primers. Carrying 12 random nucleotides, a template-switch adaptor labeled each individual cDNA molecule. MiXCR, run by TCRdb on the 5' RACE reads, gives a single entry per CDR3 protein. The sample holds 750,000 to 1,000,000 distinct CDR3 sequences; about 29% are singletons and the top ten take 10% to 13%. Whole-study results and caveats: Strong correlation linked observed beta diversity and percent naive T cells.

Trimming removed 4 bases from V and 9 bases from J, with 14 bases in between. Germline loops: CDR1 SGHRS, CDR2 YFSETQ. This CDR3 spans 14 amino acids. These data were also filed under a second study, of T cells of mothers and their children. That source adds: The effect of thymic selection on TCR recombination output is similar between related and unrelated pairs.

This sequence joins TRBV5-1 and TRBJ1-6; D is perhaps TRBD1 (5 bases). The sequencing sample was made of blood. The source is a woman in her 40s in good health. CDR3 loop: CASSPAGAGSPLHF. CDR3 in DNA: TGCGCCAGCAGCCCGGCCGGGGCAGGTTCACCCCTCCACTTT.